The TCR beta chain described here comes from a study of shared clonotypes between healthy human individuals. Note on this clone: The antigen is unknown.

V lost 8 bases and J lost 4, with 15 bases in between. Germline V gene data show CDR1 as MNHNS and CDR2 as SASEGT. This CDR3 has 13 amino acids. Study-wide points: Clonotypes not shared had lower generation probabilities than those common to all four donors.

The data were produced by immunoSEQ multiplex PCR, yet TCRdb's version contains in-frame clones alone and is incomplete. Altogether about 2.3 million clones are present, around 90% being singletons, with the ten largest covering about 0.41%. V is TRBV6-1 and J is TRBJ2-7; D is perhaps TRBD1 (6 bases). The receptor was derived from a man aged 18-30 years in good health. Some clones in this sample may be carry-over from other donors' samples. The sequencing input was naive CD4+ T cells from PBMCs. Subset here: CD45RA+ positively selected. The CDR3 loop reads CASHPGAAYEQYF. CDR3 nucleotide sequence: TGTGCCAGCCACCCAGGGGCTGCGTACGAGCAGTACTTC.